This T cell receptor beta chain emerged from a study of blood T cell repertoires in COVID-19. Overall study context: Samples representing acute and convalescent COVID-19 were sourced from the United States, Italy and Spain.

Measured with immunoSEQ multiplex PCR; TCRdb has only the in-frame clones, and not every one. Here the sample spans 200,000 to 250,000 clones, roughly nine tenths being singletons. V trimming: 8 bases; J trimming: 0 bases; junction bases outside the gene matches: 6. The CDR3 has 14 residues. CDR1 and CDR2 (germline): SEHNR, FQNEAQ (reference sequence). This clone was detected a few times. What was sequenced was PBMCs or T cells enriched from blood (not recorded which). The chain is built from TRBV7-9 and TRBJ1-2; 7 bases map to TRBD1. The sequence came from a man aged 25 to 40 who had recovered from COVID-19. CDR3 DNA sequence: TGTGCCAGCGGGACAGAATCAACTAACTATGGCTACACCTTC. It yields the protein CASGTESTNYGYTF.